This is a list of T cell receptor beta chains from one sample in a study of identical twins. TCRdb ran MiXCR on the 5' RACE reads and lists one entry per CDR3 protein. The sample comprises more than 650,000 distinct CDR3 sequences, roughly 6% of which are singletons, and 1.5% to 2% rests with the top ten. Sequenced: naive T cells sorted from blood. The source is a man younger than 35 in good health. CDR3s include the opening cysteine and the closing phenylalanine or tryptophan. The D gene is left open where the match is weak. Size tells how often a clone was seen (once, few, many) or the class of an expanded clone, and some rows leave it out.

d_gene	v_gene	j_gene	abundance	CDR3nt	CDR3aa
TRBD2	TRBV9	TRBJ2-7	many	TGTGCCAGCAGCGTAGGACTAGCGGGGAACGAGCAGTACTTC	CASSVGLAGNEQYF
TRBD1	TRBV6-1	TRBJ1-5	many	TGTGCCAGCAGTGGACAGGGTCGCAATCAGCCCCAGCATTTT	CASSGQGRNQPQHF
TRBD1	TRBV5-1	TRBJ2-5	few	TGCGCCAGCAGTGCGGACAGGGTAGAGACCCAGTACTTC	CASSADRVETQYF
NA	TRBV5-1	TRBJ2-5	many	TGCGCCAGCAGCTCACCCCAAGAGACCCAGTACTTC	CASSSPQETQYF
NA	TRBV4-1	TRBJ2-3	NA	TGCGCCAGCAGCCAAGGTTCTTTTATAGATACGCAGTATTTT	CASSQGSFIDTQYF
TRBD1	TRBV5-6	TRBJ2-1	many	TGTGCCAGCAGCTTGCCGACAGGGGGCCCGTTCTTC	CASSLPTGGPFF
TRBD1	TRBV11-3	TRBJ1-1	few	TGTGCCAGCAGCCCCAGACAGGGGGCGAACACTGAAGCTTTCTTT	CASSPRQGANTEAFF
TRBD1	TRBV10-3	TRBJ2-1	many	TGTGCCATCAGTGAGGACAGGGGCACCTACAATGAGCAGTTCTTC	CAISEDRGTYNEQFF
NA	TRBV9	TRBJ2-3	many	TGTGCCAGCAGCGTAGATTTATGGGGAACTCGGGGTACAGATACGCAGTATTTT	CASSVDLWGTRGTDTQYF
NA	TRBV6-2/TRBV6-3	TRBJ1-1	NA	TGTGCCAGCAGTTATCAGGACACTGAAGCTTTCTTT	CASSYQDTEAFF
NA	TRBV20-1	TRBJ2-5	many	TGCAGTGCTAGATGGGAGTTCCAAGAGACCCAGTACTTC	CSARWEFQETQYF
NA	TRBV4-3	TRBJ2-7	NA	TGCGCCAGCAGCCAAGATACTTGGAGCTACGAGCAGTACTTC	CASSQDTWSYEQYF
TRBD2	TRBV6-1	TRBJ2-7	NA	TGTGCCAGCAGTGATTTGGCGGGAGGGCCGTACGAGCAGTACTTC	CASSDLAGGPYEQYF
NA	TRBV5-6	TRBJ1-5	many	TGTGCCAGCAGCTTGTTCTTGGCAGGCAATCAGCCCCAGCATTTT	CASSLFLAGNQPQHF
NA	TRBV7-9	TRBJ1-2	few	TGTGCCAGCAGCCTGGGGGTCCTCACCTATGGCTACACCTTC	CASSLGVLTYGYTF
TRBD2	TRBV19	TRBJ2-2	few	TGTGCCGCCCGGGGGGTCAGGTCTCTCACCGGGGAGCTGTTTTTT	CAARGVRSLTGELFF
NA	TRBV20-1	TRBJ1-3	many	TGCAGTGCTAGAGATCGGGGCAGGGGTGGAAACACCATATATTTT	CSARDRGRGGNTIYF
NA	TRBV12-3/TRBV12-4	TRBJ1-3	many	TGTGCCAGCAGTCCCTGGCCCGGGAACACCATATATTTT	CASSPWPGNTIYF
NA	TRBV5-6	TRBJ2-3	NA	TGTGCCAGCAGCCGCGATATTACAACAGATACGCAGTATTTT	CASSRDITTDTQYF
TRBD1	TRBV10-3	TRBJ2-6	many	TGTGCCGTACGGACAGGAGCCTCTGGGGCCAACGTCCTGACTTTC	CAVRTGASGANVLTF
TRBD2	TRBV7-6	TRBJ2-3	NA	TGTGCCAGCAGCTTCACGCTAGCGGGAGGTAGGAAGGATACGCAGTATTTT	CASSFTLAGGRKDTQYF
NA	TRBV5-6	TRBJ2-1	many	TGTGCCAGCAGCTTGGGACCTCGACGCGGTGAGCAGTTCTTC	CASSLGPRRGEQFF
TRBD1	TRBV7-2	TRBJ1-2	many	TGTGCCAGCAGCCTCGGGACAGGAGCTTATGGCTACACCTTC	CASSLGTGAYGYTF
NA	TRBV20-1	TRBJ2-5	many	TGCAGTGCTAGAGCATTGGGGCAAGAGACCCAGTACTTC	CSARALGQETQYF
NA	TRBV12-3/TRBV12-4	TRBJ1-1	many	TGTGCCAGCAGTTTGGGCCCGCAAGGGACTGAAGCTTTCTTT	CASSLGPQGTEAFF
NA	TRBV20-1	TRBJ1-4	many	TGCAGTGCTAGAGATGGGCAGGGCACTAATGAAAAACTGTTTTTT	CSARDGQGTNEKLFF
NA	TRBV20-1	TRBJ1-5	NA	TGCAGTGCCCGAAGGGGGGGCAATCAGCCCCAGCATTTT	CSARRGGNQPQHF
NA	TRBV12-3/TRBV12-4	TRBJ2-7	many	TGTGCCAGCAGTTTAGGGGATACCCGCTACGAGCAGTACTTC	CASSLGDTRYEQYF
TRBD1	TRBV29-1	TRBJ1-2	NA	TGCAGCGTCGAGACGGGAACCGGGACAGCGATCTATGGCTACACCTTC	CSVETGTGTAIYGYTF
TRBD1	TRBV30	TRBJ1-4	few	TGTGCCTGGAAAGGGGGCAGTAATGAAAAACTGTTTTTT	CAWKGGSNEKLFF
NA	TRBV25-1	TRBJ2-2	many	TGTGCCAGCAGTGACAGAAATTTCAACACCGGGGAGCTGTTTTTT	CASSDRNFNTGELFF
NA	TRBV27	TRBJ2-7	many	TGTGCCAGCAGCCCAGGAATTACCGAGCAGTACTTC	CASSPGITEQYF
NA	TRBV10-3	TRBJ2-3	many	TGTGCCATCAGTTCCGCAACAGACGGACGCACAGATACGCAGTATTTT	CAISSATDGRTDTQYF
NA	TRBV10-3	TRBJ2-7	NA	TGTGCCTCAGACAGCTACGAGCAGTACTTC	CASDSYEQYF
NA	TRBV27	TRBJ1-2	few	TGTGCCAGCAGTTTATCGGCGGACAGTCTCTATGGCTACACCTTC	CASSLSADSLYGYTF
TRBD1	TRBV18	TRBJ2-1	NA	TGTGCCAGCTCATCACGGACAGGGGTCTCGAACAATGAGCAGTTCTTC	CASSSRTGVSNNEQFF
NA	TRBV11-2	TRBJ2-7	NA	TGTGCCAGCAGCTTAGTTGCAGCAGCCTACGAGCAGTACTTC	CASSLVAAAYEQYF
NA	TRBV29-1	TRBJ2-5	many	TGCAGCGTTGGGCCTAGTTCCCTACAAGAGACCCAGTACTTC	CSVGPSSLQETQYF
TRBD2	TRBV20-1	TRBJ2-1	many	TGCAGTGCTAGAAGTACAGCGGGGTCCTACAATGAGCAGTTCTTC	CSARSTAGSYNEQFF
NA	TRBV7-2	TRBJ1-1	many	TGTGCCAGCAGCTCCCGACCGTTAACTATGAACACTGAAGCTTTCTTT	CASSSRPLTMNTEAFF
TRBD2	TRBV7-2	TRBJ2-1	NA	TGTGCCAGCAGCTTAGCGTGGACTAGCGGGTTGTCGGCCAATGAGCAGTTCTTC	CASSLAWTSGLSANEQFF
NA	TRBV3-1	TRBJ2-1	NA	TGTGCCAGCAGCCCCGGGGTTAGCGGAAGCAATGAGCAGTTCTTC	CASSPGVSGSNEQFF
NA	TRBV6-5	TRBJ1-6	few	TGTGCCAGCAGTTACCCGGGGGAGCATAATTCACCCCTCCACTTT	CASSYPGEHNSPLHF
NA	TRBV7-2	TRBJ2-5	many	TGTGCCAGCAGCTTTTCGAGGATCGAAGAAGACCAAGAGACCCAGTACTTC	CASSFSRIEEDQETQYF
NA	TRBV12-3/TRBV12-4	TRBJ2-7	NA	TGTGCCAGCAGTTTAGTCTCTGGGGACTACGAGCAGTACTTC	CASSLVSGDYEQYF
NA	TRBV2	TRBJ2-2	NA	TGTGCCAGCAGTGAGAGACACCTAAACACCGGGGAGCTGTTTTTT	CASSERHLNTGELFF
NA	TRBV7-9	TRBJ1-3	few	TGTGCCAGCAGCTCGAGGACCCCTTCTGGAAACACCATATATTTT	CASSSRTPSGNTIYF
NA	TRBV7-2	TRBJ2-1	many	TGTGCCAGCAGTACAGACGACCTCCGCCTCAATGAGCAGTTCTTC	CASSTDDLRLNEQFF
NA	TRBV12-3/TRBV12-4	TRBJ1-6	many	TGTGCCAGCAGCCCTCTGCTGGGGACTAGCTCCTATAATTCACCCCTCCACTTT	CASSPLLGTSSYNSPLHF
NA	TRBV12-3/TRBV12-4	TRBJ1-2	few	TGTGCCAGCAGTACTCAATCCGCCGTGGGGAGTGGCTACACCTTC	CASSTQSAVGSGYTF
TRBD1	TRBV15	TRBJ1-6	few	TGTGCCACCAGCCCGACAGGGAGTTTCTATAATTCACCCCTCCACTTT	CATSPTGSFYNSPLHF
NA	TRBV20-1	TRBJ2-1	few	TGCAGTGCTCACCGGGACCCCGGAAATCAGCAGTTCTTC	CSAHRDPGNQQFF
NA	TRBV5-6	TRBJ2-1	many	TGTGCCAGCAGCCCCCTGGGGGTTGACAATGAGCAGTTCTTC	CASSPLGVDNEQFF
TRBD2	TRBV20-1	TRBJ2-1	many	TGCAGTGCTTCGACTAGCGAGCAGCAGTTCTTC	CSASTSEQQFF
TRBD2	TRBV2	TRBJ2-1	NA	TGTGCCAGCAGTAGCGGGATGGGGGGCAATGAGCAGTTCTTC	CASSSGMGGNEQFF
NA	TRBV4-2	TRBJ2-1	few	TGTGCCAGCAGCCCATCGGAACTGGTAACCGGGGAGCAGTTCTTC	CASSPSELVTGEQFF
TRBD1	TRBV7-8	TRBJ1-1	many	TGTGCCAGCAGCTGGACAGGGCAGAACACTGAAGCTTTCTTT	CASSWTGQNTEAFF
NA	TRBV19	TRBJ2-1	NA	TGTGCCAGTAGTACTGGGCTAGCCCGTGGAAATGAGCAGTTCTTC	CASSTGLARGNEQFF
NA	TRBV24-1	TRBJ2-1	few	TGTGCCACCAGTGGACGCCAAGTGAACTCCGGGTCAGAAGGACGTAGCGGCCCCTACAATGAGCAGTTCTTC	CATSGRQVNSGSEGRSGPYNEQFF
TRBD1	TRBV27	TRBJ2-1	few	TGTGCCAGCACCTTGACAGGGAGTTACAATGAGCAGTTCTTC	CASTLTGSYNEQFF